The 18 T cell receptor beta chains presented below share a single source sample, sequenced in a study of T cell responses to AZD1222 COVID-19 vaccine. Assay: immunoSEQ multiplex PCR; the TCRdb copy retains only in-frame clones and omits some. This sample has 170,000 or so clones, with 85% to 95% found just once. This specimen consisted of peripheral blood, obtained on day 0 of AZD1222 vaccination. These receptors came from an adult in good health.

In its sample, this clone was seen a few times. J is TRBJ1-6 and V is TRBV6-1; 7 nucleotides match TRBD1. Germline assignment: CDR1 MNHNS and CDR2 SASEGT. V shed 2 bases and J 7 bases; nucleotides not matched to a gene: 8. The CDR3 length is 16 residues. CDR3 sequence reads: CASSEYRQGPNSPLHF. The DNA of the CDR3 is TGTGCCAGCAGTGAATACCGACAGGGCCCAAATTCACCCCTCCACTTT.

V and J are TRBV10-3 and TRBJ1-4; D unclear. The CDR3 consists of 15 residues. Germline V gene sequence: CDR1 ENHRY, CDR2 SYGVKD. Trimming removed 4 bases at V and 0 bases at J, with 9 bases between. The CDR3 here is CAISAGEATNEKLFF. The CDR3 DNA reads TGTGCCATCAGTGCTGGGGAAGCAACTAATGAAAAACTGTTTTTT.

DNA of the CDR3: TGTGCCAGCAGTTACTCGGCAGCTGGAAACTATGGCTACACCTTC. It translates to CASSYSAAGNYGYTF. The chain couples TRBV6-5 to TRBJ1-2, with no clear D. V was shortened by 0 bases and J by 2 bases, with 10 bases between the two germline ends. Germline CDR1 is MNHEY and CDR2 is SVGAGI. The CDR3 totals 15 residues.

The chain is built from TRBV19 and TRBJ1-1; 7 nucleotides match TRBD1. The CDR3 runs 12 residues. With 3 bases clipped from V and 9 bases from J, the junction kept 4 bases outside the gene matches. Germline CDR1 and CDR2: LNHDA and SQIVND (reference sequence). CDR3 residues: CASSIPQGKAFF. CDR3 DNA sequence: TGTGCCAGTAGTATCCCACAGGGGAAAGCTTTCTTT. Complete variable domain (other parts from reference TRBV19 and TRBJ1-1): DGGITQSPKYLFRKEGQNVTLSCEQNLNHDAMYWYRQDPGQGLRLIYYSQIVNDFQKGDIAEGYSVSREKKESFPLTVTSAQKNPTAFYLCASSIPQGKAFFGQGTRLTVV.

The chain couples TRBV16 to TRBJ1-2; D unresolved. This CDR3 has 13 residues. With 4 bases removed from V and 8 bases from J, the gap between germline ends came to 14 bases. From germline, CDR1 is KGHSY and CDR2 FQNENV. CDR3 nucleotide sequence: TGTGCCAGCAGCCCCCCGTTGGGCTGGGGCTACACCTTC. This translates into CASSPPLGWGYTF.

The chain has TRBV9 and TRBJ2-5; D call uncertain. This CDR3 spans 14 amino acids. V lost 6 bases and J 1 base, leaving 13 bases between the germline ends. The germline V gene encodes CDR1 SGDLS and CDR2 YYNGEE. CDR3 protein: CASNLGGTQETQYF. In nucleotides, the CDR3 is TGTGCCAGCAATCTGGGCGGCACCCAAGAGACCCAGTACTTC.

J is TRBJ2-2 and V is TRBV5-1; no reliable D call. There are 15 residues in the CDR3. The V gene lost 0 bases and the J gene lost 5 bases, with 11 bases spanning the gap. Per germline, CDR1 SGHRS and CDR2 YFSETQ. The CDR3 DNA follows: TGCGCCAGCAGCTTGGAGAATCGTCGGACCGGGGAGCTGTTTTTT. Translating gives CASSLENRRTGELFF.

CDR3 loop: CSVGGEGTEAFF. The CDR3 nucleotides read TGCAGCGTTGGCGGAGAGGGGACTGAAGCTTTCTTT. This chain connects TRBV29-1 to TRBJ1-1, with a tentative D call TRBD1 (5 bases). Germline lookup yields CDR1 SQVTM and CDR2 ANQGSEA. This CDR3 has 12 residues. V was trimmed by 4 bases and J by 5 bases, leaving 11 bases between them.

This clone was recorded only once. V usage is TRBV30 and J usage is TRBJ1-5; 10 bases are a match to TRBD1. This CDR3 spans 16 amino acids. From germline, CDR1 is GTSNPN and CDR2 SVGIG (reference sequence). The V and J ends lost 2 bases and 7 bases, in that order; junction bases with no gene match: 11. CDR3 in DNA: TGTGCCTGGAGTTCCAGCAGGACAGGGGGGGGACAGCCCCAGCATTTT. It is translated as CAWSSSRTGGGQPQHF.

The chain has TRBV28 and TRBJ1-6; the D gene is possibly TRBD1 (5 bases). The V end lost 6 bases, the J end lost 7 bases, and 22 bases lay between the germline ends. The CDR3 has 17 amino acids. The germline V gene has CDR1 MDHEN and CDR2 SYDVKM. CDR3 bases: TGTGCCAGCAGCCCCCCCGCATGGTCCAGGGAAAATTCACCCCTCCACTTT. Protein sequence: CASSPPAWSRENSPLHF.

V usage is TRBV19 and J usage is TRBJ1-4; D is ambiguous. This CDR3 has 13 amino acids. CDR1 LNHDA and CDR2 SQIVND come from the germline V gene (reference sequence). The V end was cut by 5 bases, the J end by 4 bases, with 8 bases between. The CDR3 is CASSGDINEKLFF. The CDR3 nucleotides are TGTGCCAGTAGTGGGGATATTAATGAAAAACTGTTTTTT.

J is TRBJ2-2 and V is TRBV6-5; perhaps TRBD1 as D (6 bases). Germline V CDR1 and CDR2: MNHEY, SVGAGI. CDR3 length: 13 residues. Between the trimmed V and J ends, which lost 6 bases and 3 bases, there was a span of 8 bases. The CDR3 is CASRGQHTGELFF. The CDR3 DNA is TGTGCCAGCAGAGGACAGCACACCGGGGAGCTGTTTTTT.

The chain employs TRBV19 and TRBJ1-3; D is perhaps TRBD1 (6 bases). Trimming shortened V by 3 bases and J by 2 bases, and 11 bases separated the two germline ends. The V gene's germline CDR1 is LNHDA and CDR2 SQIVND (reference sequence). The CDR3 is made up of 15 amino acids. CDR3 nucleotide sequence: TGTGCCAGTAGTATTACAGGGATAGCTGGAAACACCATATATTTT. This codes for CASSITGIAGNTIYF.

The J gene is TRBJ2-2, the V gene TRBV9; the match to TRBD1 covers 9 bases. CDR3 length: 16 amino acids. Trimming at V came to 0 bases and at J to 6 bases, leaving 6 bases not matched to a gene. The germline CDR1 and CDR2 sequences are SGDLS and YYNGEE. CDR3 DNA: TGTGCCAGCAGCGTAGGGGAGGACAGGGGTCCCGGGGAGCTGTTTTTT. Its protein product is CASSVGEDRGPGELFF.

V usage is TRBV4-3 and J usage is TRBJ1-5; D remains unclear. The CDR3 is 15 amino acids. Trimming pared 0 bases from V and 3 bases from J, leaving 9 bases between. CDR1 and CDR2 (germline): LGHNA, YSLEER. The CDR3 protein is CASSQDRSLNQPQHF. The CDR3, as DNA: TGCGCCAGCAGCCAAGATCGGTCCCTCAATCAGCCCCAGCATTTT.

This clone was counted between two and nine times. This rearrangement joins TRBV29-1 to TRBJ2-7; D not certain. V was shortened by 4 bases and J by 6 bases, with 13 bases between the two germline ends. Germline V gene lookup returns CDR1 SQVTM and CDR2 ANQGSEA. The CDR3 consists of 12 residues. CDR3 sequence reads: CSVVFVSGEQYF. The CDR3 region has the DNA TGCAGCGTTGTTTTTGTTTCCGGCGAGCAGTACTTC.

V usage is TRBV7-2 and J usage is TRBJ2-1; tentative D call: TRBD2 (7 bases). Germline-derived CDR1 and CDR2 are SGHTA and FQGNSA. This CDR3 has 14 amino acids. Trimming cost V 5 bases and J 8 bases, with 16 bases left between them. The CDR3 DNA follows: TGTGCCAGCAGCCCAGTTGGGGGGGGCTATGAGCAGTTCTTC. Its protein product is CASSPVGGGYEQFF.

This chain connects TRBV4-1 to TRBJ1-6, with 9 nucleotides matching TRBD1. The CDR3 covers 17 residues. Germline V CDR1 and CDR2: MGHRA, YSYEKL. Unmatched junction bases numbered 6, after V lost 0 bases and J lost 6 bases. The CDR3 loop is CASSQDLPDRGNSPLHF. The CDR3 nucleotides read TGCGCCAGCAGCCAAGATCTTCCGGACAGGGGTAATTCACCCCTCCACTTT.